Shown below are 4 T cell receptor beta chains from a single sample sequenced in a study of T-cell memory formation after mild COVID-19. From the 5' RACE reads, TCRdb called clonotypes with MiXCR, one entry per CDR3 protein. The sample consists of 200,000 to 250,000 distinct CDR3 sequences, 15% of them appearing once. Sequences were obtained from PBMCs or a T cell subset sorted from them (not recorded which). These receptors were collected from an adult woman who had mild COVID-19 (a few samples of this study predate the infection). Cell type and time point are not known.

This clonotype was detected many times. This sequence joins TRBV7-8 and TRBJ1-4; D not certain. Germline CDR1 and CDR2: SGHVS and FQNEAQ. This CDR3 region has 15 residues. V was trimmed by 3 bases and J by 2 bases, leaving 10 bases between them. In DNA, the CDR3 is TGTGCCAGCAGCTTGAGTCTTTTGACTAATGAAAAACTGTTTTTT. It codes for CASSLSLLTNEKLFF.

This clonotype showed up many times. The chain couples TRBV7-9 to TRBJ1-1; D remains unclear. The germline V gene has CDR1 SEHNR and CDR2 FQNEAQ (reference sequence). Deletions cut 10 bases from V and 0 bases from J, with 6 bases between. The CDR3 consists of 11 residues. CDR3 amino acids: CATDLNTEAFF. Written as DNA, the CDR3 is TGTGCCACTGACCTGAACACTGAAGCTTTCTTT.

This clonotype came up many times. The gene calls are TRBV4-2 and TRBJ1-1; D gene unclear. This CDR3 comprises 17 residues. Germline CDR1 is LGHNA and CDR2 is YNFKEQ. The ends were cut back, 4 bases at V and 0 bases at J, with 18 bases in the middle. The CDR3 loop reads CASSPLRRSGMNTEAFF. CDR3 sequence (DNA): TGTGCCAGCAGCCCCCTTCGTCGAAGCGGTATGAACACTGAAGCTTTCTTT.

The chain is built from TRBV5-1 and TRBJ1-5; D is possibly TRBD1 (6 bases). V dropped 4 bases and J dropped 7 bases, with 18 bases sitting between them. CDR1 and CDR2 (germline): SGHRS, YFSETQ. The CDR3 runs to 15 residues. The CDR3 loop reads CASSPDLGGKQPQHF. Written as DNA, the CDR3 is TGCGCCAGCAGCCCGGACCTAGGGGGAAAGCAGCCCCAGCATTTT.